What follows describes a single T cell receptor beta chain. This sample is part of a study of control samples from healthy donors and cancer patients. The data were produced by immunoSEQ multiplex PCR, yet TCRdb's version contains in-frame clones alone and is incomplete. The repertoire holds more than 70,000 clones, with approximately 93% as singletons. Trimming cost V 1 base and J 8 bases; bases outside gene matches: 6. Germline-derived CDR1 and CDR2 are MGHRA and YSYEKL. CDR3 length equals 15 residues. The chain carries TRBV4-1 and TRBJ1-4; 8 nucleotides agree with TRBD1. Sequenced input: blood. The receptor's source is a young woman in good health. The CDR3 loop reads CASSQVGQGGEKLFF. CDR3 sequence (DNA): TGCGCCAGCAGCCAAGTTGGACAGGGTGGAGAAAAACTGTTTTTT.